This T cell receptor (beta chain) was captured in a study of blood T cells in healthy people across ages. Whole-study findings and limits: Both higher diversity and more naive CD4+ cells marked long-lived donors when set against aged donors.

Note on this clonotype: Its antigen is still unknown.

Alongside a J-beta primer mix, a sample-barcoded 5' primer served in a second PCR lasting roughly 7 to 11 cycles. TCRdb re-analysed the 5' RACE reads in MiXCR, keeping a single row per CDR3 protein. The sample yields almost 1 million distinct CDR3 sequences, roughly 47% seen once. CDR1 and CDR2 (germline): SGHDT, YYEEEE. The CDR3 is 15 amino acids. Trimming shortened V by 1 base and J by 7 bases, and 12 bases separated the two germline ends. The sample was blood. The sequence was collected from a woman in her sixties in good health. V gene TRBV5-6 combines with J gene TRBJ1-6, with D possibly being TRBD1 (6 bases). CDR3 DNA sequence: TGTGCCAGCAGCTTGTGGCATGGGACAAATTCACCCCTCCACTTT. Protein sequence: CASSLWHGTNSPLHF.